This TCR beta chain came from a study of regulatory T cells in long-lasting Graves disease. Study-wide results and caveats: Analyses excluded thyroid tissue, covering peripheral blood alone.

Time point noted: newly diagnosed GD, antithyroid drugs for less than 3 months. PBMC-extracted RNA yielded the TCR library. It was American Thyroid Association guidelines that determined Graves' disease diagnosis. From germline, CDR1 is DFQATT and CDR2 SNEGSKA (reference sequence). The CDR3 length is 12 residues. V trimming: 6 bases; J trimming: 7 bases; junction bases outside the gene matches: 4. A word on this clonotype: Its antigen is unknown.

According to the study, TCR beta libraries were built with iRepertoire HTBI primers and CDR3-region Arm-PCR. TCRdb analysed the multiplex PCR reads with MiXCR anew, one entry per CDR3 protein. The table records a few hundred thousand distinct CDR3 sequences, 20% to 25% of them present only once. The sample was peripheral blood mononuclear cells (PBMCs), taken at new diagnosis, from a patient treated with antithyroid drugs. This chain uses TRBV20-1 with TRBJ1-5, with 9 bases that match TRBD1. The TCR originated in a female donor with Graves disease. CDR3 sequence: CSAWTGVQPQHF. CDR3 DNA: TGCAGTGCGTGGACAGGGGTGCAGCCCCAGCATTTT.